The source of this TCR beta chain is a study of blood T cell repertoires in COVID-19. Clones were read by immunoSEQ multiplex PCR, and TCRdb kept only the in-frame ones, dropping some. This sample carries approximately 200,000 clones, about 81% of them seen once, and the ten largest clones take 12%. After removal of 6 bases from V and 8 bases from J, the junction contained 9 bases not matched to a gene. The CDR3 is made up of 14 amino acids. Germline V gene data show CDR1 as MNHEY and CDR2 as SMNVEV (reference sequence). Input material: peripheral blood. This clonotype was obtained from a woman over 75 with COVID-19, enrolled during active disease. V gene TRBV27 combines with J gene TRBJ2-1; 8 positions agree with TRBD1. The CDR3 bases are TGTGCCAGCAGAGGGGTTTCAGGGGGCGATGAGCAGTTCTTC. Protein sequence: CASRGVSGGDEQFF.